This T cell receptor beta chain is from a study of vaccination and CD4 T cells after COVID-19. Overall study context: Convalescent cases comprised some 10 mild and one severe, all SARS-CoV-2 positive by nasal swab PCR. Study-wide points: The median SARS-CoV-2-reactive clonotype number increased from roughly 21 to 40, without statistical significance.

Treatment in this sample: roughly ten-day PBMC culture with coronavirus spike peptide pools or control peptides (ViraFEST assay). The dates of positive PCR tests extended from March through December 2020 and came before the US Alpha, Beta and Delta variants. Note on this clonotype: Its target is unknown.

The V gene's germline CDR1 is SGHNT and CDR2 YYREEE (reference sequence). The CDR3 runs to 17 residues. Trimming removed 3 bases from V and 3 bases from J; junction bases left unmatched: 11. Sequencing of cultured CD4+ T cell DNA used the Oncomine TCR Beta short-read assay. The source of extracted genomic DNA was cultured CD4+ T cells. TCRdb reanalysed the PCR reads using MiXCR and keeps one entry per CDR3 protein. The table lists more than 10,000 distinct CDR3 sequences, about three fifths of them singletons. Source: cultured CD4+ T cells from blood, taken after SARS-CoV-2 vaccination. The rearrangement joins TRBV5-4 to TRBJ2-3; 9 bases map to TRBD1. The receptor's source is a human donor with COVID-19. CDR3 sequence reads: CASSSTGGARFTDTQYF. Here the CDR3 DNA reads TGTGCCAGCAGCTCTACAGGGGGCGCGAGGTTTACAGATACGCAGTATTTT.